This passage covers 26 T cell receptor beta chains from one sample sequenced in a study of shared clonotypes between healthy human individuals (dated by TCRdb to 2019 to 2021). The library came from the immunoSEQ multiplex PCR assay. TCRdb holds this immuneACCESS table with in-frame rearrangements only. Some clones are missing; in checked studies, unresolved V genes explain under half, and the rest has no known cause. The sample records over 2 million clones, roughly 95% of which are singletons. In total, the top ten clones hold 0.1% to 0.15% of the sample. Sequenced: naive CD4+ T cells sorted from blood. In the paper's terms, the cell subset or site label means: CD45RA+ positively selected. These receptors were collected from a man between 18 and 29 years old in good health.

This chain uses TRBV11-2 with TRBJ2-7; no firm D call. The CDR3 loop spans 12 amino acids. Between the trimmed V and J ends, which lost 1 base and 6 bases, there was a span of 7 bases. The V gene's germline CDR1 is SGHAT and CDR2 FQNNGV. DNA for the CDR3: TGTGCCAGCAGCTTAGGTACCGGCGAGCAGTACTTC. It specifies CASSLGTGEQYF.

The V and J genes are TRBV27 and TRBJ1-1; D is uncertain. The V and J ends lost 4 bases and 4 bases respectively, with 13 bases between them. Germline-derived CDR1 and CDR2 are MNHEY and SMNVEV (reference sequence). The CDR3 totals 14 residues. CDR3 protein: CASSWAGPATEAFF. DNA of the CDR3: TGTGCCAGCAGTTGGGCAGGCCCTGCCACTGAAGCTTTCTTT.

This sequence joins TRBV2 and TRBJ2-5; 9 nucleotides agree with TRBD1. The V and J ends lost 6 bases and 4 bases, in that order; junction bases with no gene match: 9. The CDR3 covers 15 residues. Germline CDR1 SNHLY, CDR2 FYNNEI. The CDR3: CASRAGQGRRETQYF. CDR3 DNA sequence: TGTGCCAGCAGGGCGGGACAGGGACGTCGAGAGACCCAGTACTTC.

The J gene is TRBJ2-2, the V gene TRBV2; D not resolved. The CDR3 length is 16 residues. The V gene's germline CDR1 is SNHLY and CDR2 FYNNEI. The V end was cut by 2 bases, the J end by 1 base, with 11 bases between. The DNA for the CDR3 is TGTGCCAGCAGTGAAAAACGGATGAAGAACACCGGGGAGCTGTTTTTT. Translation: CASSEKRMKNTGELFF. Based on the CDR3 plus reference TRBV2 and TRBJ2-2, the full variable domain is EPEVTQTPSHQVTQMGQEVILRCVPISNHLYFYWYRQILGQKVEFLVSFYNNEISEKSEIFDDQFSVERPDGSNFTLKIRSTKLEDSAMYFCASSEKRMKNTGELFFGEGSRLTVL.

CDR3 in DNA: TGTGCCAGCAGCATTTCAGGGAATACGCAGTATTTT. Translation gives CASSISGNTQYF. The chain uses TRBV7-9 and TRBJ2-3; tentatively, D is TRBD1 (5 bases). The CDR3 runs to 12 residues. CDR1 is SEHNR, CDR2 FQNEAQ, per germline (reference sequence). V dropped 5 bases and J dropped 7 bases, with 10 bases sitting between them. Drawing the rest from reference TRBV7-9 and TRBJ2-3, the complete variable domain is DTGVSQNPRHKITKRGQNVTFRCDPISEHNRLYWYRQTLGQGPEFLTYFQNEAQLEKSRLLSDRFSAERPKGSFSTLEIQRTEQGDSAMYLCASSISGNTQYFGPGTRLTVL.

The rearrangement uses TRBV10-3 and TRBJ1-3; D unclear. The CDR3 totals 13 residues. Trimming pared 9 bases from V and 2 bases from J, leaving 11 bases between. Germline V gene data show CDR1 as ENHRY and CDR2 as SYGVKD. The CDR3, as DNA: TGTGCCATGACAAACTCGACTGGAAACACCATATATTTT. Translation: CAMTNSTGNTIYF.

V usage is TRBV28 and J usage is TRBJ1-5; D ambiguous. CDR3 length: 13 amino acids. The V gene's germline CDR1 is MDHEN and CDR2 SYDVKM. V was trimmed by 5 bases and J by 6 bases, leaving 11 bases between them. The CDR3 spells CASSPPGVQPQHF. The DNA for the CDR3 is TGTGCCAGCAGTCCGCCCGGGGTTCAGCCCCAGCATTTT.

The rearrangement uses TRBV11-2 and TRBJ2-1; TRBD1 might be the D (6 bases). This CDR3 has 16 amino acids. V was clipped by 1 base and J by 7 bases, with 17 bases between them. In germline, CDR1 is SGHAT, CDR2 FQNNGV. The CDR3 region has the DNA TGTGCCAGCAGCTTAGCGATAGACCCGCAGGGGAATGAGCAGTTCTTC. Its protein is CASSLAIDPQGNEQFF.

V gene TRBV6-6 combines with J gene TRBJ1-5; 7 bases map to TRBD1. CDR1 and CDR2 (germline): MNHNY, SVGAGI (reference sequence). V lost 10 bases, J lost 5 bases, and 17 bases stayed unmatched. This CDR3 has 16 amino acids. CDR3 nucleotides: TGTGCCACCTTTGGGAGAAAACAGGGGAGCCATCAGCCCCAGCATTTT. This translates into CATFGRKQGSHQPQHF.

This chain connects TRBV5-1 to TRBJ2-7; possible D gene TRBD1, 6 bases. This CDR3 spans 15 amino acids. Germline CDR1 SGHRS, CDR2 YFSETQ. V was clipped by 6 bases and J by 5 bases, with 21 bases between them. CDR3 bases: TGCGCCAGCACCCTGGCCGACCGGGACAATGACGAGCAGTACTTC. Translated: CASTLADRDNDEQYF.

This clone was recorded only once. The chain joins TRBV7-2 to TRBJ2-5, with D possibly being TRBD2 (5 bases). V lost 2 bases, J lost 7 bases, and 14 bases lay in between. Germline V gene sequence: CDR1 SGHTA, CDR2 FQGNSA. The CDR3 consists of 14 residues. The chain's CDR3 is CASSLRQEAGTQYF. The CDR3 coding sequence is TGTGCCAGCAGCTTAAGGCAGGAGGCAGGGACCCAGTACTTC.

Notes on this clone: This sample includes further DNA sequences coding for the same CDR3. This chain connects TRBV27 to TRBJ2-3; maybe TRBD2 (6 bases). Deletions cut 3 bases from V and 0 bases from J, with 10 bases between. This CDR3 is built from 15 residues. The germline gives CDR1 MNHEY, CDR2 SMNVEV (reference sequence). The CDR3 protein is CASSFLAGSTDTQYF. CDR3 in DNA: TGTGCCAGCAGTTTTTTGGCGGGGAGCACAGATACGCAGTATTTT.

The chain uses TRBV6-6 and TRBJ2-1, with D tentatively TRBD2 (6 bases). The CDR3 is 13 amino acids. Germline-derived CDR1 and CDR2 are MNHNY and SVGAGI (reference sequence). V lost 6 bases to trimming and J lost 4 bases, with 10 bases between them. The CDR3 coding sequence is TGTGCCAGCAGCGACGGACTATACAATGAGCAGTTCTTC. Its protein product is CASSDGLYNEQFF.

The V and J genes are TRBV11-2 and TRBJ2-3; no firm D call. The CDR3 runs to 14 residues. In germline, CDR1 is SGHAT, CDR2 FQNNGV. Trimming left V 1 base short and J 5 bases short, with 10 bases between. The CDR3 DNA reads TGTGCCAGCAGCTTAGCGGTGAAGGGAGATACGCAGTATTTT. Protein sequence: CASSLAVKGDTQYF.

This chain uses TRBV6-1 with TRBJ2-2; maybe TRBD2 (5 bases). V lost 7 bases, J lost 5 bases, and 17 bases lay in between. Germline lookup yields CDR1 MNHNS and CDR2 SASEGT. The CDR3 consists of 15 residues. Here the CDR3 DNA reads TGTGCCAGCATGGAGGTAGGACGCGTGACCGGGGAGCTGTTTTTT. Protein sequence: CASMEVGRVTGELFF.

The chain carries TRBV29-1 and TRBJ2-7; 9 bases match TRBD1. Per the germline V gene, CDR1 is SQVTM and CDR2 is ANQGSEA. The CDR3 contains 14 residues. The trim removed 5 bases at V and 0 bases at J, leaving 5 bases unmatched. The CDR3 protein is CSVNGQGSSYEQYF. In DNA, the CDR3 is TGCAGCGTTAATGGACAGGGGAGCTCCTACGAGCAGTACTTC.

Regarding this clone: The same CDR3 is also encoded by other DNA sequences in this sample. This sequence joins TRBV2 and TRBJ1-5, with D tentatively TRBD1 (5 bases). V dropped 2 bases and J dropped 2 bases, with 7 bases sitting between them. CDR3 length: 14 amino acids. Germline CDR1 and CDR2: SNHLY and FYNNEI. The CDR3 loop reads CASSETGGNQPQHF. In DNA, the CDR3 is TGTGCCAGCAGTGAAACGGGGGGCAATCAGCCCCAGCATTTT.

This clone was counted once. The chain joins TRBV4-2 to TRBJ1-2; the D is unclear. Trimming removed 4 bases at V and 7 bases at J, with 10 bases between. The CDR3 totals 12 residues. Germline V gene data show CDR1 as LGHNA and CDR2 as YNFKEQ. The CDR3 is CASSPRGSGYTF. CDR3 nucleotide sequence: TGTGCCAGCAGCCCGCGAGGGAGTGGCTACACCTTC.

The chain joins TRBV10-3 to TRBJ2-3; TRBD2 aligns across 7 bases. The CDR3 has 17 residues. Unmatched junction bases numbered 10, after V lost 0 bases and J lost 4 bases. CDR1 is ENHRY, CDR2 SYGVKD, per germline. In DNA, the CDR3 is TGTGCCATCAGTGAGTCGGGGCTAGCGGTTAGGGCAGATACGCAGTATTTT. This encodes CAISESGLAVRADTQYF.

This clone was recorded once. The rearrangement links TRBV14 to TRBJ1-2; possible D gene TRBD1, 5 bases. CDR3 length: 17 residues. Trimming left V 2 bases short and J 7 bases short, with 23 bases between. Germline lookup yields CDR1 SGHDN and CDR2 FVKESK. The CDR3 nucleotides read TGTGCCAGCAGCCAATTTCCCCGGGACCTTGGGGATTTTGGCTACACCTTC. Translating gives CASSQFPRDLGDFGYTF. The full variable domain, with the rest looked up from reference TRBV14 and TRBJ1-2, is EAGVTQFPSHSVIEKGQTVTLRCDPISGHDNLYWYRRVMGKEIKFLLHFVKESKQDESGMPNNRFLAERTGGTYSTLKVQPAELEDSGVYFCASSQFPRDLGDFGYTFGSGTRLTVV.

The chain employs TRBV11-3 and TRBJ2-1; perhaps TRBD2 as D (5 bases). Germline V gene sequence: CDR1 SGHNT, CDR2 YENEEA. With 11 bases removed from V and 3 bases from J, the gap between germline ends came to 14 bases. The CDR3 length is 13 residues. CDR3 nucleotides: TGTGCCTCCGGTGCGGGCCTCTACAATGAGCAGTTCTTC. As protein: CASGAGLYNEQFF.

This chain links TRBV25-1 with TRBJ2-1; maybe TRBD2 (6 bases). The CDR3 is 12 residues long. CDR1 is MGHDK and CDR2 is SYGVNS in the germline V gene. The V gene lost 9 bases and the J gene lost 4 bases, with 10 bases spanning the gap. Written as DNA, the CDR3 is TGTGCCAGTTTAGCGGAGTACAATGAGCAGTTCTTC. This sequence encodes CASLAEYNEQFF.

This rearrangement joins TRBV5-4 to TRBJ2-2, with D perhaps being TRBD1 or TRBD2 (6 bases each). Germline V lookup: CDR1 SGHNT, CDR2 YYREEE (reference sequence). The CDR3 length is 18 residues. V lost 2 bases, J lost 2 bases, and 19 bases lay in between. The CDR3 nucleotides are TGTGCCAGCAGCTTAACCCCGGGGGCAGGAACCAACACCGGGGAGCTGTTTTTT. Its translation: CASSLTPGAGTNTGELFF.

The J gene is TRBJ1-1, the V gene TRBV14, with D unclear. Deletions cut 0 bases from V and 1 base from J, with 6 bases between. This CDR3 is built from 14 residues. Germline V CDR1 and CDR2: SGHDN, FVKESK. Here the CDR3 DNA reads TGTGCCAGCAGCCAAGATTTAAGGAACACTGAAGCTTTCTTT. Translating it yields CASSQDLRNTEAFF.

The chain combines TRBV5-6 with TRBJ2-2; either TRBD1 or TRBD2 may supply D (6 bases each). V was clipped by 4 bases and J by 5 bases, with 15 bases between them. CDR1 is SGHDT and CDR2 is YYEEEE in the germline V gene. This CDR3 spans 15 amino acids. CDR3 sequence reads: CASSRAGGATGELFF. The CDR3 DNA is TGTGCCAGCAGCCGGGCCGGGGGCGCAACCGGGGAGCTGTTTTTT.

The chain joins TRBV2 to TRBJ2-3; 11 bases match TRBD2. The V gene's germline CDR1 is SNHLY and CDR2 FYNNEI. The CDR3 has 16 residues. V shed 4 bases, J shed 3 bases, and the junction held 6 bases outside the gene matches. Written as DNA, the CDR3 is TGTGCCAGCAGTGTGTTAGCTAGCGGGAGGACAGATACGCAGTATTTT. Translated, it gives CASSVLASGRTDTQYF. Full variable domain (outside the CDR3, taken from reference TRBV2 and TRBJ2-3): EPEVTQTPSHQVTQMGQEVILRCVPISNHLYFYWYRQILGQKVEFLVSFYNNEISEKSEIFDDQFSVERPDGSNFTLKIRSTKLEDSAMYFCASSVLASGRTDTQYFGPGTRLTVL.